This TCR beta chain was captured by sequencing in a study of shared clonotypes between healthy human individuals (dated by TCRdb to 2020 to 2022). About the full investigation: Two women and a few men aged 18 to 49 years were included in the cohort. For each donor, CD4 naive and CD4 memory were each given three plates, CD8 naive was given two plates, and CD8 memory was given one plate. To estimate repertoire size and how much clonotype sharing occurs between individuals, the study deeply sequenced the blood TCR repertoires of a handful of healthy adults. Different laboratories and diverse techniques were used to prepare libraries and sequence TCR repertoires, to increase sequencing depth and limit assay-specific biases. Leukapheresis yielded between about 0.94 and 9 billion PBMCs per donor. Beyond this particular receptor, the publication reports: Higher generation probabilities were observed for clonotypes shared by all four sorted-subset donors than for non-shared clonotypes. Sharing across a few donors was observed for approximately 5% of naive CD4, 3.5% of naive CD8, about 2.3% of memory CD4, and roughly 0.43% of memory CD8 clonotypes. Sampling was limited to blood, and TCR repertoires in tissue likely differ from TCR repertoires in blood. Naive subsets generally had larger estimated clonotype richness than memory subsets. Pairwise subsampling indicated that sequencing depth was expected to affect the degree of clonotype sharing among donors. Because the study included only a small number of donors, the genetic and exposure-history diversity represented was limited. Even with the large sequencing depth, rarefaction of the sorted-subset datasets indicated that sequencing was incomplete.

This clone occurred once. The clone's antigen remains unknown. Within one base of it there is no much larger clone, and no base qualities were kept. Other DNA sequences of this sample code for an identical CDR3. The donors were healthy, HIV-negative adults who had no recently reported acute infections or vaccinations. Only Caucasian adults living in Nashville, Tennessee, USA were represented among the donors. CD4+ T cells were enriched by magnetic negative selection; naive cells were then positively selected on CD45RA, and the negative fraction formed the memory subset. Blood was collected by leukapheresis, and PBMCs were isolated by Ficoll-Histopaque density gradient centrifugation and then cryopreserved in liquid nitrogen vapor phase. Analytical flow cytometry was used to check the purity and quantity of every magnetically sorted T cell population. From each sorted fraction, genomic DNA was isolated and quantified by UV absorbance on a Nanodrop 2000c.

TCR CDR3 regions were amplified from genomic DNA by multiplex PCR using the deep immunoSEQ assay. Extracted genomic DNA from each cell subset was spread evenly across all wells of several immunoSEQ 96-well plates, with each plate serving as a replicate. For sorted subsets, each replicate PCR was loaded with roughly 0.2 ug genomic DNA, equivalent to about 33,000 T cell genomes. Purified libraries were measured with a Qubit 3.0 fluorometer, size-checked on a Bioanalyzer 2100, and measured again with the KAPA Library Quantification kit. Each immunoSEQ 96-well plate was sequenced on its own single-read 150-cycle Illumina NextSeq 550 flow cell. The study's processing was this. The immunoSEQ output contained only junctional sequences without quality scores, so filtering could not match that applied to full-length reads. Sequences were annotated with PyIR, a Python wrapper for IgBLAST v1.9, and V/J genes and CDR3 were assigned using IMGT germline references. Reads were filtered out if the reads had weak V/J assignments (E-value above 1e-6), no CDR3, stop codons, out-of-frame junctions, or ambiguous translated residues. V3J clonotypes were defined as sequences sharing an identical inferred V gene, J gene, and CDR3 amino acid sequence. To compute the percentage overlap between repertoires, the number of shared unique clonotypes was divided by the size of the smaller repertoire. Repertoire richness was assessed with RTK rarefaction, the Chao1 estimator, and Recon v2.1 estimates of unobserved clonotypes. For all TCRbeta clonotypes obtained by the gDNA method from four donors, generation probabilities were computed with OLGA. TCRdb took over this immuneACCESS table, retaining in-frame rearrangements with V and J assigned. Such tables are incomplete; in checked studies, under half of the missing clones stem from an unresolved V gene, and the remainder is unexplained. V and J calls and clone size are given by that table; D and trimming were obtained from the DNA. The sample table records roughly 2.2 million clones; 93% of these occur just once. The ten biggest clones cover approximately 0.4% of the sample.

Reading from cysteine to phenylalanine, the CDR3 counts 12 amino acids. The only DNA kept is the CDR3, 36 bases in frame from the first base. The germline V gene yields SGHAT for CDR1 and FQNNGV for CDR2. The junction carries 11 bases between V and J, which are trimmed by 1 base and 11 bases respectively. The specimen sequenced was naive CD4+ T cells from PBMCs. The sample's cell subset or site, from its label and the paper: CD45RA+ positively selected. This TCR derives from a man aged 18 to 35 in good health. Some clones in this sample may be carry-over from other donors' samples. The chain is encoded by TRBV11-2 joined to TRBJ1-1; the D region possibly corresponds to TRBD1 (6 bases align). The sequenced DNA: TGTGCCAGCAGCTTAGTTAGAGGGGGGGCTTTCTTT. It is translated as CASSLVRGGAFF.